These 26 T cell receptor beta chains came from one sample sequenced in a study of early T cells in non-severe SARS-CoV-2 infection. TCRdb processed the 5' RACE reads anew with MiXCR; each CDR3 protein has one entry. The sample carries approximately 37,000 distinct CDR3 sequences, over 5% recorded once. Sequencing was performed on whole blood, taken at baseline. The receptors here all came from an adult who was a healthcare worker with PCR-confirmed SARS-CoV-2 infection or an uninfected control (not recorded which).

This clonotype was seen ten or more times. The chain joins TRBV11-1 to TRBJ2-5; weak D call: TRBD1 (9 bases). The germline CDR1 and CDR2 sequences are SGHAT and FQDESV (reference sequence). V was cut by 6 bases and J by 1 base, with 15 bases left in between. This CDR3 is 15 amino acids long. CDR3 nucleotide sequence: TGTGCCAGCAGTAGCGGGACAGGGATCCAAGAGACCCAGTACTTC. Translation: CASSSGTGIQETQYF.

This sequence joins TRBV19 and TRBJ2-2, with 8 positions matching TRBD2. V was clipped by 10 bases and J by 5 bases; unmatched bases: 9. The germline CDR1 and CDR2 sequences are LNHDA and SQIVND (reference sequence). The length of the CDR3 is 14 residues. The CDR3 spells CATRQAGATGELFF. The CDR3, as DNA: TGTGCCACTCGACAAGCGGGAGCGACCGGGGAGCTGTTTTTT.

This clonotype was seen many times. The chain has TRBV3-1 and TRBJ2-1, with a possible D match to TRBD2 (6 bases). Between the trimmed V and J ends, which lost 1 base and 6 bases, there was a span of 16 bases. Germline V CDR1 and CDR2: LGHDT, YNNKEL (reference sequence). The CDR3 extends over 16 amino acids. CDR3 DNA: TGTGCCAGCAGCCAAGGGGGGACTTCCACGCGCAATGAGCAGTTCTTC. As protein: CASSQGGTSTRNEQFF.

CDR3 region: CAWGIPDLSTDTQYF. The CDR3 nucleotides read TGTGCCTGGGGGATTCCAGACTTAAGCACAGATACGCAGTATTTT. The V and J genes are TRBV30 and TRBJ2-3; D call uncertain. V lost 5 bases to trimming and J lost 0 bases, with 15 bases between them. The CDR3 sequence is 15 residues long. Germline V gene sequence: CDR1 GTSNPN, CDR2 SVGIG (reference sequence).

The gene calls are TRBV7-9 and TRBJ1-4, with D uncertain. The ends were cut back, 7 bases at V and 8 bases at J, with 23 bases in the middle. The CDR3 is 16 residues long. The germline CDR1 and CDR2 sequences are SEHNR and FQNEAQ (reference sequence). CDR3 sequence: CASTRSVSEGVEKLFF. CDR3 in DNA: TGTGCCAGCACCCGAAGTGTATCGGAGGGAGTAGAAAAACTGTTTTTT.

This clonotype was seen repeatedly, ten times or more. CDR3 region: CASSLQGWAEAFF. CDR3 in DNA: TGTGCCAGCAGTTTACAGGGGTGGGCTGAAGCTTTCTTT. The rearrangement uses TRBV12-3 or TRBV12-4 and TRBJ1-1; D may be TRBD1 (6 bases). The CDR3 is made up of 13 amino acids. Trimming took 2 bases from V and 6 from J, leaving 10 bases between them.

This clonotype has ten or more counts. The chain employs TRBV6-1 and TRBJ2-7; D remains unclear. Looked up from germline, CDR1 is MNHNS and CDR2 is SASEGT. The V end lost 4 bases, the J end lost 2 bases, and 9 bases lay between the germline ends. The CDR3 has 13 residues. CDR3 sequence: CASSGQVTYEQYF. The CDR3 DNA sequence: TGTGCCAGCAGTGGTCAGGTAACCTACGAGCAGTACTTC.

The CDR3 loop reads CASSIQGNTGELFF. Written as DNA, the CDR3 is TGCGCCAGCAGCATACAGGGAAACACCGGGGAGCTGTTTTTT. The rearrangement joins TRBV5-1 to TRBJ2-2; possible D gene TRBD1, 6 bases. The CDR3 contains 14 residues. The germline CDR1 and CDR2 sequences are SGHRS and YFSETQ. The V end lost 4 bases, the J end lost 2 bases, and 9 bases lay between the germline ends.

This clonotype was seen at least ten times. This chain links TRBV20-1 with TRBJ2-1, with D maybe TRBD2 (5 bases). The CDR3 contains 12 residues. Germline CDR1 and CDR2: DFQATT and SNEGSKA (reference sequence). V dropped 2 bases and J dropped 9 bases, with 11 bases sitting between them. The CDR3 nucleotides read TGCAGTGCTAGACTAGCCCCCGTTGAGCAGTTCTTC. This translates into CSARLAPVEQFF.

This rearrangement joins TRBV11-2 to TRBJ2-3, with D possibly matching TRBD2 (6 bases). The CDR3 spans 15 residues. Trimming pared 0 bases from V and 4 bases from J, leaving 11 bases between. CDR1 is SGHAT, CDR2 FQNNGV, per germline. The CDR3 here is CASSLDPGLPDTQYF. The DNA for the CDR3 is TGTGCCAGCAGCTTAGACCCGGGACTGCCAGATACGCAGTATTTT. Full variable domain (outside the CDR3, taken from reference TRBV11-2 and TRBJ2-3): EAGVAQSPRYKIIEKRQSVAFWCNPISGHATLYWYQQILGQGPKLLIQFQNNGVVDDSQLPKDRFSAERLKGVDSTLKIQPAKLEDSAVYLCASSLDPGLPDTQYFGPGTRLTVL.

This clonotype showed up just a few times. This chain uses TRBV4-1 with TRBJ1-1, with TRBD1 matching 7 bases. The CDR3 extends over 18 amino acids. V was pared by 0 bases and J by 0 bases, with 10 bases of the junction left unmatched. Germline CDR1 and CDR2: MGHRA and YSYEKL. CDR3 residues: CASSQESMRGPMNTEAFF. For the CDR3, the DNA is TGCGCCAGCAGCCAAGAGAGTATGAGGGGGCCCATGAACACTGAAGCTTTCTTT.

Ten or more counts support this clonotype. This chain uses TRBV5-5 with TRBJ2-1; D possibly corresponds to TRBD2 (5 bases). The CDR3 is made up of 15 amino acids. CDR1 is SGHKS, CDR2 YYEKEE, per germline (reference sequence). Trimming cost V 6 bases and J 4 bases, with 17 bases left between them. Here the CDR3 reads CASIQDFSGYNEQFF. CDR3 coding DNA: TGTGCCAGCATCCAGGACTTCTCGGGGTACAATGAGCAGTTCTTC.

At least ten counts were recorded for this clonotype. The gene calls are TRBV4-3 and TRBJ2-3; the match to TRBD2 covers 11 bases. V lost 1 base and J lost 2; bases outside the gene matches: 5. This CDR3 region has 17 residues. CDR1 and CDR2 (germline): LGHNA, YSLEER. This CDR3 is CASSQAPLAGVTDTQYF. The CDR3 DNA sequence: TGCGCCAGCAGCCAAGCCCCACTAGCGGGAGTCACAGATACGCAGTATTTT.

This clonotype was counted many times. The chain is built from TRBV24-1 and TRBJ1-4, with D tentatively TRBD1 (6 bases). V lost 4 bases, J lost 5 bases, and 13 bases lay in between. The CDR3 totals 15 residues. Germline V gene lookup returns CDR1 KGHDR and CDR2 SFDVKD. For the CDR3, the DNA is TGTGCCACCAGTGACCCGGACAGTCGGAATGAAAAACTGTTTTTT. Translation: CATSDPDSRNEKLFF.

This clonotype came up a few times. This rearrangement joins TRBV6-2 or TRBV6-3 to TRBJ2-7; 12 bases match TRBD2. The germline CDR1 and CDR2 sequences are MNHEY and SVGEGT. The CDR3 is 16 residues long. The trim removed 6 bases at V and 1 base at J, leaving 7 bases unmatched. The CDR3 sequence is CASSLGLAGSSYEQYF. CDR3 sequence (DNA): TGTGCCAGCAGCCTGGGACTAGCGGGCTCTTCCTACGAGCAGTACTTC.

This clonotype was counted many times. The CDR3 DNA sequence: TGTGCCAGCAGCTGGACAGGGCTCGCAGATACGCAGTATTTT. Its translation: CASSWTGLADTQYF. The genes are TRBV11-3 and TRBJ2-3, with 8 bases aligning to TRBD1. The V and J ends lost 4 bases and 4 bases, in that order; junction bases with no gene match: 4. The CDR3 is made up of 14 amino acids. The V gene's germline CDR1 is SGHNT and CDR2 YENEEA.

Ten or more counts support this clonotype. The chain joins TRBV29-1 to TRBJ1-2; D unclear. The germline V gene has CDR1 SQVTM and CDR2 ANQGSEA. Trimming stripped 2 bases from V and 5 bases from J, with 6 bases between. CDR3 length equals 11 residues. The CDR3 is CSVEQAYGYTF. In nucleotides, the CDR3 is TGCAGCGTTGAACAGGCTTATGGCTACACCTTC.

The sample holds many counts of this clonotype. The chain couples TRBV5-1 to TRBJ2-1; TRBD2 agrees at 11 bases. The CDR3 sequence is 14 residues long. Trimming took 6 bases from V and 9 from J; bases not matched to a gene: 8. The germline V gene has CDR1 SGHRS and CDR2 YFSETQ. The CDR3 loop reads CASTIAGGGGEQFF. In DNA, the CDR3 is TGCGCCAGCACAATAGCGGGAGGGGGAGGTGAGCAGTTCTTC.

This clonotype was detected many times. The chain joins TRBV10-2 to TRBJ2-4; 9 nucleotides match TRBD2. Germline CDR1 is WSHSY and CDR2 is SAAADI. J lost 2 bases, V lost 3 bases, and 5 bases had no gene match. The CDR3 sequence is 16 residues long. This CDR3 reads CASSDLRGGTKNIQYF. CDR3 nucleotides: TGCGCCAGCAGTGACCTGCGGGGGGGGACCAAAAACATTCAGTACTTC.

There are many counts of this clonotype. The V call is TRBV27, the J call TRBJ2-2; 9 bases map to TRBD1. The CDR3 extends over 18 amino acids. J lost 0 bases, V lost 6 bases, and 11 bases had no gene match. CDR1 is MNHEY and CDR2 is SMNVEV in the germline V gene (reference sequence). CDR3 bases: TGTGCCAGCAGGAAGGACAGGGGCCCAAACTCGAACACCGGGGAGCTGTTTTTT. Translation: CASRKDRGPNSNTGELFF.

This clonotype was seen many times. V and J are TRBV30 and TRBJ1-5, with TRBD1 matching over 9 bases. Germline values: CDR1 GTSNPN, CDR2 SVGIG (reference sequence). This CDR3 has 15 residues. The V gene end was trimmed by 1 base and the J gene end by 5 bases; junction bases not matched to a gene: 6. This CDR3 reads CAWSEWDRDYQPQHF. The CDR3 region has the DNA TGTGCCTGGAGTGAATGGGACAGGGATTATCAGCCCCAGCATTTT.

This clonotype was observed at least ten times. The rearrangement uses TRBV12-5 and TRBJ2-2, with D possibly called TRBD1 or TRBD2 (6 bases each). Germline values: CDR1 LGHNT, CDR2 FRNRAP. The CDR3 contains 16 residues. V was pared by 3 bases and J by 6 bases, with 17 bases between. The CDR3: CASGFFQVEGAGELFF. CDR3 bases: TGTGCTAGTGGTTTCTTTCAGGTGGAGGGGGCCGGGGAGCTGTTTTTT. Based on the CDR3 plus reference TRBV12-5 and TRBJ2-2, the full variable domain is DARVTQTPRHKVTEMGQEVTMRCQPILGHNTVFWYRQTMMQGLELLAYFRNRAPLDDSGMPKDRFSAEMPDATLATLKIQPSEPRDSAVYFCASGFFQVEGAGELFFGEGSRLTVL.

This clonotype was counted a few times. The J gene is TRBJ2-1, the V gene TRBV20-1; D is possibly TRBD1 (6 bases). Germline V lookup: CDR1 DFQATT, CDR2 SNEGSKA (reference sequence). Deletions cut 1 base from V and 6 bases from J, with 10 bases between. There are 13 residues in the CDR3. The CDR3 reads CSARVVGGNEQFF. Written as DNA, the CDR3 is TGCAGTGCTAGAGTCGTAGGGGGCAATGAGCAGTTCTTC.

This clonotype showed up many times. The chain is built from TRBV5-1 and TRBJ1-1, with 9 bases fitting TRBD1. The CDR3 has 13 residues. Trimming at V came to 5 bases and at J to 5 bases, leaving 4 bases not matched to a gene. Germline assignment: CDR1 SGHRS and CDR2 YFSETQ. The CDR3 DNA is TGCGCCAGCAGTCGGACAGGGGAGACTGAAGCTTTCTTT. Translated, it gives CASSRTGETEAFF.

The table lists this clonotype with many counts. The rearrangement joins TRBV20-1 to TRBJ1-3; no firm D call. Germline V gene sequence: CDR1 DFQATT, CDR2 SNEGSKA (reference sequence). The CDR3 covers 15 residues. Trimming stripped 1 base from V and 0 bases from J, with 10 bases between. The CDR3 region is CSARAHLSSGNTIYF. The CDR3 DNA is TGCAGTGCTAGAGCCCATTTAAGCTCTGGAAACACCATATATTTT.

This clonotype was counted ten times or more. The chain joins TRBV29-1 to TRBJ1-1, with TRBD1 matching 10 bases. The V gene end was trimmed by 4 bases and the J gene end by 5 bases; junction bases not matched to a gene: 4. The CDR3 is 13 residues long. The germline CDR1 and CDR2 sequences are SQVTM and ANQGSEA. This CDR3 is CSVADRGGTEAFF. The CDR3 region has the DNA TGCAGCGTTGCGGACAGGGGGGGTACTGAAGCTTTCTTT.